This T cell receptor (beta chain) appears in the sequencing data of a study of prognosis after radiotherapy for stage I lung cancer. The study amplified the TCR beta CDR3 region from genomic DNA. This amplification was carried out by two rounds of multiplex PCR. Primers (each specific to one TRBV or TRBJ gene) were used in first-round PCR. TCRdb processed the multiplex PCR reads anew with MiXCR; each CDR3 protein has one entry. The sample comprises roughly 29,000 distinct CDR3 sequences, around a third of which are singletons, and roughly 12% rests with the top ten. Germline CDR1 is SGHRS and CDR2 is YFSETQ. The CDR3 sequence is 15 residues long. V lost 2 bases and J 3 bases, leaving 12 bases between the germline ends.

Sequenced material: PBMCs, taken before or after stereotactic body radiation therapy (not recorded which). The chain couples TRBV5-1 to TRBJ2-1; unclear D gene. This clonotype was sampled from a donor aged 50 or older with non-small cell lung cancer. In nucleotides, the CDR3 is TGCGCCAGCAGCTTAGAAACTCCACACTACAATGAGCAGTTCTTC. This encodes CASSLETPHYNEQFF.